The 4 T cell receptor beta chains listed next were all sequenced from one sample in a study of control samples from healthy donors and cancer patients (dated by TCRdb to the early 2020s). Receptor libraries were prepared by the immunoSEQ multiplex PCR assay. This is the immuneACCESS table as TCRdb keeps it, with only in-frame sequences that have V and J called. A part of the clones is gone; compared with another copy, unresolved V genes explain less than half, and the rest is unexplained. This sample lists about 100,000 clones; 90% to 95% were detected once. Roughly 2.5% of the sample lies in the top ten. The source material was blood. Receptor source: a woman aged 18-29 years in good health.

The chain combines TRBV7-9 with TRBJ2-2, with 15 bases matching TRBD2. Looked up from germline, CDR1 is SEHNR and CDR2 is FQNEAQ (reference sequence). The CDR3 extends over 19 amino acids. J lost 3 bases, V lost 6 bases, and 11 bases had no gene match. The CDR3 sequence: CASRTWTSGGARDTGELFF. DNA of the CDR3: TGTGCCAGCAGGACCTGGACTAGCGGGGGGGCTCGTGACACCGGGGAGCTGTTTTTT.

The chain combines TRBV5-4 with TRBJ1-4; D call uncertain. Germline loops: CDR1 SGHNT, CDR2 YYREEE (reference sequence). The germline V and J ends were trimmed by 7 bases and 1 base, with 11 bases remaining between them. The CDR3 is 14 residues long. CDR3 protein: CASRNGVTNEKLFF. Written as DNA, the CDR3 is TGTGCCAGCCGTAATGGGGTAACTAATGAAAAACTGTTTTTT.

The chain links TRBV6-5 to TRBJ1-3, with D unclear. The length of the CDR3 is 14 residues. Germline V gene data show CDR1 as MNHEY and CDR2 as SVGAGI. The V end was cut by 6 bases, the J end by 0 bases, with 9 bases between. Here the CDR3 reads CASRAQSSGNTIYF. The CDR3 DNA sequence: TGTGCCAGCAGGGCACAGAGCTCTGGAAACACCATATATTTT.

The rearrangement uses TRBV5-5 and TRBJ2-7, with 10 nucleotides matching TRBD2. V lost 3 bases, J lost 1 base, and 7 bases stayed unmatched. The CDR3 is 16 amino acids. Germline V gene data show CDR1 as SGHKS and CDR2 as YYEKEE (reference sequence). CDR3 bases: TGTGCCAGCAGCTCCACACTAGCGGGGTTTTCCTACGAGCAGTACTTC. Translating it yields CASSSTLAGFSYEQYF.